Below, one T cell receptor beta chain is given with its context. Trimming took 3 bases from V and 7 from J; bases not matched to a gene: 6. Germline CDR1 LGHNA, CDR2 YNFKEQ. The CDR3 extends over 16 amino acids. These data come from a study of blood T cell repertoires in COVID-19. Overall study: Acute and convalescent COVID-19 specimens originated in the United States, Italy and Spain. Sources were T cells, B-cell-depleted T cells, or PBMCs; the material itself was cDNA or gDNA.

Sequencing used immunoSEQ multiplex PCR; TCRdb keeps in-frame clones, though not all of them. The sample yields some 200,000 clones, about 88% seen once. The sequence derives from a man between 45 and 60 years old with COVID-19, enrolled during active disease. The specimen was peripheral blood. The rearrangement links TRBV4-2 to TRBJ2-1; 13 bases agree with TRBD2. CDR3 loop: CASSQAGTSGKNEQFF. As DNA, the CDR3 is TGTGCCAGCAGCCAGGCCGGGACTAGCGGGAAGAATGAGCAGTTCTTC.